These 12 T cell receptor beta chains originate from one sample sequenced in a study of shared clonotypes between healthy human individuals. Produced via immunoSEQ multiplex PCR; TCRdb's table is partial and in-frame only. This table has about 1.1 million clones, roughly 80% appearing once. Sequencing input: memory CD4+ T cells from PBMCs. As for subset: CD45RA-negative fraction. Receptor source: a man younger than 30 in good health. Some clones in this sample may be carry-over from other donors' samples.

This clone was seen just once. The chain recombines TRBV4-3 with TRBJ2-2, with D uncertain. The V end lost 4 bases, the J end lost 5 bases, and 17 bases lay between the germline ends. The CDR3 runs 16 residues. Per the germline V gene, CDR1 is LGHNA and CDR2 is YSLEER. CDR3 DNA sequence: TGCGCCAGCAGCCCTAGGCGACCGGGCGGAACCGGGGAGCTGTTTTTT. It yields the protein CASSPRRPGGTGELFF.

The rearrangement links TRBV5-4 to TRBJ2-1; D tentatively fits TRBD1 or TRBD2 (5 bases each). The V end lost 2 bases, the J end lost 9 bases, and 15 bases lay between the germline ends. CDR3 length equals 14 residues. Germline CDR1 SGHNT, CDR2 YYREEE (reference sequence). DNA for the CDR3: TGTGCCAGCAGCTTCCCGCTCCCAGGGAGTGAGCAGTTCTTC. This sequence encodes CASSFPLPGSEQFF.

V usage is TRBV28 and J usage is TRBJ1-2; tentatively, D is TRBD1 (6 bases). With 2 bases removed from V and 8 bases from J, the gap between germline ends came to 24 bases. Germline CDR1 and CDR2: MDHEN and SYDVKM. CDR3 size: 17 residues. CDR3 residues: CASSLSRGAGREGGYTF. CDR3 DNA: TGTGCCAGCAGTTTAAGTCGGGGGGCTGGCAGGGAAGGCGGCTACACCTTC.

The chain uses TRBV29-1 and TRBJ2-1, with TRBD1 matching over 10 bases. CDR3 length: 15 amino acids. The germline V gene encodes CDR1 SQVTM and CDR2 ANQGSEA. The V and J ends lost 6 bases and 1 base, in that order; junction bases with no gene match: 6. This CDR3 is CSVRQGARSYNEQFF. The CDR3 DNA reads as TGCAGCGTCCGACAGGGGGCTCGTTCCTACAATGAGCAGTTCTTC.

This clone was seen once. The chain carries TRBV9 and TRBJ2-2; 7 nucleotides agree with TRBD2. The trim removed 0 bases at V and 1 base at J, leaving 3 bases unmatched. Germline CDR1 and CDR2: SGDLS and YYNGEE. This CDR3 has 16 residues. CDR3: CASSVGGSGNTGELFF. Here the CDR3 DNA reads TGTGCCAGCAGCGTAGGCGGGAGTGGGAACACCGGGGAGCTGTTTTTT.

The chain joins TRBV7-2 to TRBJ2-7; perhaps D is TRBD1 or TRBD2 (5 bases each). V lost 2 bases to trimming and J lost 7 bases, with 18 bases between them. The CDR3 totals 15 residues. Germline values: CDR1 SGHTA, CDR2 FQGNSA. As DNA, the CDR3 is TGTGCCAGCAGCTTATACGGTACGGGGCCAGGGGAGCAGTACTTC. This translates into CASSLYGTGPGEQYF.

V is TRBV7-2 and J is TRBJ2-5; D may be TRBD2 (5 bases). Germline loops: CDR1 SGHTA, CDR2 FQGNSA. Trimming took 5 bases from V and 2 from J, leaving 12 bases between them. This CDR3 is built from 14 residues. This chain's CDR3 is CASSRSSLQETQYF. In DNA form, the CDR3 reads TGTGCCAGCAGCAGATCTAGCTTACAAGAGACCCAGTACTTC.

The CDR3 nucleotides are TGTGCCAGCAGCTCCCTAGCCGGACAGGGTGGGGGATACGAGCAGTACTTC. It is translated as CASSSLAGQGGGYEQYF. This chain connects TRBV7-2 to TRBJ2-7, with 8 bases aligning to TRBD1. CDR3 size: 17 residues. With 4 bases clipped from V and 4 bases from J, the junction kept 15 bases outside the gene matches. CDR1 is SGHTA, CDR2 FQGNSA, per germline.

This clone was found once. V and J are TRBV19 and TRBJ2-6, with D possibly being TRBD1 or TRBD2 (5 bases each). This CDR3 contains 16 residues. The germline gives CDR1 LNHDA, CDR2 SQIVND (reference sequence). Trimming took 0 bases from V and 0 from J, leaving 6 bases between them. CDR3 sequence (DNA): TGTGCCAGTAGTATAGATGGGGGCTCTGGGGCCAACGTCCTGACTTTC. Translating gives CASSIDGGSGANVLTF.

The CDR3 spells CASSKLAGGSYEQYF. In nucleotides, the CDR3 is TGTGCCAGCAGTAAACTAGCGGGAGGTTCCTACGAGCAGTACTTC. V usage is TRBV6-6 and J usage is TRBJ2-7, with 12 positions matching TRBD2. V lost 5 bases to trimming and J lost 1 base; unmatched junction nucleotides: 3. The CDR3 covers 15 residues. Germline CDR1 MNHNY, CDR2 SVGAGI (reference sequence).

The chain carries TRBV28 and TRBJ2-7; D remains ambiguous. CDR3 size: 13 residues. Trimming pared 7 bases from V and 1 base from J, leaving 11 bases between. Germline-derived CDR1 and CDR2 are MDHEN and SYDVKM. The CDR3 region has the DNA TGTGCCAGCAACCACGGATCTTCCTACGAGCAGTACTTC. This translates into CASNHGSSYEQYF.

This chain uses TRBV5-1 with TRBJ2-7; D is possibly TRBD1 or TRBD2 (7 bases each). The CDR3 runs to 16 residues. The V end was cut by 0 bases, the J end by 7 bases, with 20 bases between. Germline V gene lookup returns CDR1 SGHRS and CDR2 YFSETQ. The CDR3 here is CASSLAVGQRGGEQYF. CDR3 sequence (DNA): TGCGCCAGCAGCTTGGCGGTGGGACAGCGGGGCGGGGAGCAGTACTTC.